The 24 T cell receptor beta chains in this list originate from one sample, sequenced in a study of OX40 agonist ivuxolimab in advanced cancers. Data came from immunoSEQ multiplex PCR; TCRdb stores just in-frame clones and leaves some out. The repertoire holds tens of thousands of clones, 70% to 90% seen once, with roughly 2.8% in the top ten. The material was CD4+ or CD8+ T cells sorted from blood, obtained in a trial of the OX40 agonist ivuxolimab. The receptors were gathered from an adult with an advanced solid tumor such as melanoma, head and neck, liver or kidney cancer.

V gene TRBV9 combines with J gene TRBJ2-3; D remains unclear. Trimming took off 0 bases at V and 6 bases at J, with 11 bases between the two ends. Germline CDR1 reads SGDLS; CDR2 reads YYNGEE. This CDR3 has 14 residues. The chain's CDR3 is CASSVGLQQDTQYF. The CDR3 DNA sequence: TGTGCCAGCAGCGTAGGCCTACAGCAGGATACGCAGTATTTT.

This clone was counted between two and nine times. The chain is built from TRBV12-5 and TRBJ2-7, with 7 bases lining up with TRBD1. The V and J ends lost 7 bases and 3 bases, in that order; junction bases with no gene match: 12. The CDR3 covers 15 residues. From germline, CDR1 is LGHNT and CDR2 FRNRAP. CDR3: CASAATGSGYYEQYF. The CDR3 DNA reads as TGTGCTAGTGCCGCGACAGGGTCTGGCTACTACGAGCAGTACTTC.

The gene calls are TRBV25-1 and TRBJ2-1, with 8 bases matching TRBD1. With V trimmed by 2 bases and J by 3 bases, 3 bases remained unmatched. The CDR3 runs 15 residues. Per germline, CDR1 MGHDK and CDR2 SYGVNS. CDR3 nucleotide sequence: TGTGCCAGCAGTGAACGGACAGGGAGCTACAATGAGCAGTTCTTC. The encoded protein is CASSERTGSYNEQFF.

The chain is built from TRBV19 and TRBJ1-3, with D maybe TRBD1 (6 bases). The CDR3 spans 14 residues. Germline lookup yields CDR1 LNHDA and CDR2 SQIVND (reference sequence). The V and J ends lost 4 bases and 4 bases respectively, with 11 bases between them. The CDR3 spells CASSTDSGGNTIYF. The CDR3 DNA is TGTGCCAGTAGTACGGACAGCGGGGGAAACACCATATATTTT. The full variable domain, in which reference TRBV19 and TRBJ1-3 provide the parts outside the CDR3, is DGGITQSPKYLFRKEGQNVTLSCEQNLNHDAMYWYRQDPGQGLRLIYYSQIVNDFQKGDIAEGYSVSREKKESFPLTVTSAQKNPTAFYLCASSTDSGGNTIYFGEGSWLTVV.

The rearrangement uses TRBV4-1 and TRBJ2-1, with a weak D call TRBD1 (5 bases). V was cut by 4 bases and J by 0 bases, with 16 bases left in between. This CDR3 spans 17 amino acids. Germline CDR1 MGHRA, CDR2 YSYEKL. The CDR3 sequence is CASSPFFSGNSYNEQFF. The CDR3 nucleotides read TGCGCCAGCAGCCCCTTTTTCTCAGGGAACTCCTACAATGAGCAGTTCTTC.

The chain employs TRBV11-3 and TRBJ2-5; D may be TRBD2 (5 bases). Trimming stripped 1 base from V and 2 bases from J, with 8 bases between. Germline V gives CDR1 SGHNT, CDR2 YENEEA. This CDR3 contains 14 residues. In DNA, the CDR3 is TGTGCCAGCAGCTTAGTGGGCGGGCAAGAGACCCAGTACTTC. Encoded protein: CASSLVGGQETQYF. Combining the CDR3 with reference TRBV11-3 and TRBJ2-5 gives the whole variable domain EAGVVQSPRYKIIEKKQPVAFWCNPISGHNTLYWYLQNLGQGPELLIRYENEEAVDDSQLPKDRFSAERLKGVDSTLKIQPAELGDSAVYLCASSLVGGQETQYFGPGTRLLVL.

This rearrangement joins TRBV7-8 to TRBJ2-3; 7 bases are a match to TRBD2. V trimming: 8 bases; J trimming: 2 bases; junction bases outside the gene matches: 7. CDR1 is SGHVS, CDR2 FQNEAQ, per germline. The length of the CDR3 is 14 residues. The CDR3 is CASSSGLYTDTQYF. DNA for the CDR3: TGTGCCAGCTCCTCGGGACTATACACAGATACGCAGTATTTT. Supplemented by reference TRBV7-8 and TRBJ2-3, the full variable domain reads GAGVSQSPRYKVAKRGQDVALRCDPISGHVSLFWYQQALGQGPEFLTYFQNEAQLDKSGLPSDRFFAERPEGSVSTLKIQRTQQEDSAVYLCASSSGLYTDTQYFGPGTRLTVL.

The chain is built from TRBV4-2 and TRBJ2-5; 11 bases match TRBD2. CDR1 is LGHNA, CDR2 YNFKEQ, per germline. The CDR3 totals 14 residues. The junction had 0 bases not matched to a gene; V was cut back by 2 bases and J by 4 bases. CDR3 loop: CASSQTSGGETQYF. Written as DNA, the CDR3 is TGTGCCAGCAGCCAAACTAGCGGGGGAGAGACCCAGTACTTC.

The gene calls are TRBV5-1 and TRBJ2-3, with TRBD2 matching over 7 bases. Germline V CDR1 and CDR2: SGHRS, YFSETQ. This CDR3 region has 16 residues. With 0 bases clipped from V and 5 bases from J, the junction kept 9 bases outside the gene matches. The CDR3 loop reads CASSLAPGGVGDTQYF. In DNA, the CDR3 is TGCGCCAGCAGCTTGGCCCCGGGGGGAGTGGGAGATACGCAGTATTTT. The entire variable domain, with the rest obtained from reference TRBV5-1 and TRBJ2-3, is as follows: KAGVTQTPRYLIKTRGQQVTLSCSPISGHRSVSWYQQTPGQGLQFLFEYFSETQRNKGNFPGRFSGRQFSNSRSEMNVSTLELGDSALYLCASSLAPGGVGDTQYFGPGTRLTVL.

V and J are TRBV6-1 and TRBJ2-1, with D maybe TRBD2 (5 bases). Trimming shortened V by 8 bases and J by 0 bases, and 11 bases separated the two germline ends. CDR3 length: 14 amino acids. Germline V CDR1 and CDR2: MNHNS, SASEGT. CDR3 sequence reads: CASRTPSSYNEQFF. The CDR3 DNA sequence: TGTGCCAGCCGGACTCCCAGCTCCTACAATGAGCAGTTCTTC.

The rearrangement links TRBV4-3 to TRBJ1-3; a possible D gene is TRBD1 (5 bases). This CDR3 contains 16 residues. Per the germline V gene, CDR1 is LGHNA and CDR2 is YSLEER. V was cut by 5 bases and J by 3 bases, with 17 bases left in between. CDR3 protein: CASSRNRGSGGNTIYF. CDR3 nucleotides: TGCGCCAGCAGCAGAAATAGGGGTTCAGGTGGAAACACCATATATTTT.

The chain couples TRBV7-8 to TRBJ2-2, with a possible D match to TRBD1 (5 bases). Germline CDR1 is SGHVS and CDR2 is FQNEAQ. The ends were cut back, 2 bases at V and 0 bases at J, with 10 bases in the middle. The CDR3 consists of 16 residues. CDR3 amino acids: CASSLYRFTNTGELFF. CDR3 bases: TGTGCCAGCAGCTTATACAGGTTCACGAACACCGGGGAGCTGTTTTTT.

The chain uses TRBV6-1 and TRBJ2-7; tentative D call: TRBD2 (5 bases). Trimming pared 5 bases from V and 6 bases from J, leaving 11 bases between. The length of the CDR3 is 12 residues. In germline, CDR1 is MNHNS, CDR2 SASEGT. DNA for the CDR3: TGTGCCAGCAGTTCCGACTATTCCGAGCAGTACTTC. Translated, it gives CASSSDYSEQYF.

The chain combines TRBV13 with TRBJ2-7; D unclear. Looked up from germline, CDR1 is PRHDT and CDR2 is FYEKMQ (reference sequence). Trimming removed 4 bases from V and 2 bases from J, with 9 bases in between. This CDR3 has 13 amino acids. The CDR3 DNA follows: TGTGCCAGCAGCTCAAGATCGACCTACGAGCAGTACTTC. It translates to CASSSRSTYEQYF.

V usage is TRBV2 and J usage is TRBJ1-5; possibly TRBD1 for D (6 bases). V dropped 5 bases and J dropped 4 bases, with 12 bases sitting between them. CDR1 and CDR2 from the germline V gene are SNHLY and FYNNEI. CDR3 size: 14 residues. CDR3 protein: CASSKVGANQPQHF. The CDR3 bases are TGTGCCAGCAGTAAGGTGGGGGCAAATCAGCCCCAGCATTTT.

This clone has a single count. The chain recombines TRBV7-6 with TRBJ2-5; maybe TRBD2 (6 bases). This CDR3 has 17 amino acids. CDR1 SGHVS and CDR2 FNYEAQ come from the germline V gene. Trimming took off 1 base at V and 1 base at J, with 16 bases between the two ends. This CDR3 is CASSLVSLGGAQETQYF. For the CDR3, the DNA is TGTGCCAGCAGCTTAGTTTCGTTGGGAGGAGCCCAAGAGACCCAGTACTTC.

J is TRBJ1-1 and V is TRBV6-6; unclear D gene. Between the trimmed V and J ends, which lost 4 bases and 5 bases, there was a span of 17 bases. This CDR3 has 15 amino acids. Germline V gene data show CDR1 as MNHNY and CDR2 as SVGAGI (reference sequence). CDR3 in amino acids: CASSSQGDIGTEAFF. The CDR3 nucleotides are TGTGCCAGCAGTTCCCAAGGAGATATCGGTACTGAAGCTTTCTTT.

This chain links TRBV4-2 with TRBJ2-5; 14 positions agree with TRBD2. Germline CDR1 and CDR2: LGHNA and YNFKEQ. Germline trimming cut 4 bases from V and 1 base from J; bases unmatched to any gene: 2. CDR3 size: 16 residues. The CDR3 spells CASSLGTSGGQETQYF. CDR3 DNA sequence: TGTGCCAGCAGCCTCGGGACTAGCGGGGGCCAAGAGACCCAGTACTTC.

This clone was seen a single time. The rearrangement joins TRBV6-5 to TRBJ1-1; D remains ambiguous. Germline CDR1 reads MNHEY; CDR2 reads SVGAGI. Trimming took 0 bases from V and 0 from J, leaving 5 bases between them. The CDR3 loop spans 14 amino acids. DNA of the CDR3: TGTGCCAGCAGTTACTCGAGAATGAACACTGAAGCTTTCTTT. Translation gives CASSYSRMNTEAFF.

As concerns this clone: Other nucleotide sequences in the sample specify the same CDR3. The J gene is TRBJ2-1, the V gene TRBV11-2, with 9 bases lining up with TRBD2. This CDR3 contains 16 residues. J gave up 7 bases and V 4 bases, and 11 bases lay outside the gene matches. Germline V CDR1 and CDR2: SGHAT, FQNNGV. In nucleotides, the CDR3 is TGTGCCAGCAGCTGGGGGGGCGGGGGGGCCCAGAATGAGCAGTTCTTC. Its protein is CASSWGGGGAQNEQFF.

The chain employs TRBV6-5 and TRBJ1-1, with D possibly being TRBD1 (5 bases). The germline V gene has CDR1 MNHEY and CDR2 SVGAGI. The CDR3 length is 14 residues. Trimming took 6 bases from V and 4 from J, leaving 15 bases between them. The DNA for the CDR3 is TGTGCCAGCAGAAAAAGCAGGGAATCCACTGAAGCTTTCTTT. It translates to CASRKSRESTEAFF.

The V call is TRBV5-1, the J call TRBJ2-1; D gene ambiguous. The CDR3 spans 14 residues. V was clipped by 0 bases and J by 4 bases, with 8 bases between them. Per the germline V gene, CDR1 is SGHRS and CDR2 is YFSETQ. The CDR3 nucleotides are TGCGCCAGCAGCTTGGTACCCGGGTACAATGAGCAGTTCTTC. It encodes CASSLVPGYNEQFF.

This chain connects TRBV11-3 to TRBJ2-2; 7 bases match TRBD1. The V and J ends lost 4 bases and 2 bases, in that order; junction bases with no gene match: 4. The CDR3 sequence is 15 residues long. The germline V gene encodes CDR1 SGHNT and CDR2 YENEEA. The CDR3 bases are TGTGCCAGCAGCTCAAAGGGGGCAAACACCGGGGAGCTGTTTTTT. It specifies CASSSKGANTGELFF.

This chain connects TRBV7-2 to TRBJ1-1; 11 nucleotides align to TRBD1. V lost 5 bases and J lost 3; bases outside the gene matches: 14. Germline values: CDR1 SGHTA, CDR2 FQGNSA. The CDR3 runs 18 residues. The CDR3 region is CASSQGVGTGGWDTEAFF. CDR3 coding DNA: TGTGCCAGCAGCCAAGGGGTTGGGACAGGGGGTTGGGACACTGAAGCTTTCTTT.